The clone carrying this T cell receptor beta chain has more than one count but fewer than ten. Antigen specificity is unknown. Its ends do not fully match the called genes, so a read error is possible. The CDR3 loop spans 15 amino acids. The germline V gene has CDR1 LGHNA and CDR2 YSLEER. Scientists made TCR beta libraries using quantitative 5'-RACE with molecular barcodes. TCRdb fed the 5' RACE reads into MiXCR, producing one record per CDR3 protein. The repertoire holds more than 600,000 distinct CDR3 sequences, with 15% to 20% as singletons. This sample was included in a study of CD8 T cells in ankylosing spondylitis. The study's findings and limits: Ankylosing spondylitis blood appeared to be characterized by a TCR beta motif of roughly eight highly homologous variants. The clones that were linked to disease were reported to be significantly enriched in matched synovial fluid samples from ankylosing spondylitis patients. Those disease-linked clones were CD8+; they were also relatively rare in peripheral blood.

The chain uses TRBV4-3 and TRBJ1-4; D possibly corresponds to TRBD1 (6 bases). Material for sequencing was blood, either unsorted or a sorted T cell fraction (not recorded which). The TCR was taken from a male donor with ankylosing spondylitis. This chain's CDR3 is CASSQEGGGNEKLFF. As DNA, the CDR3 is TGCGCCAGCAGTCAAGAGGGGGGGGGAAATGAAAAACTGTTTTTT.